Sequencing of this T cell receptor (beta chain) was carried out in a study of patients and donors after allogeneic stem cell transplantation. Each CDR3 protein gets one entry after TCRdb re-called the RT-PCR reads with MiXCR. The sample has about 960,000 distinct CDR3 sequences; roughly 18% are singletons. The source of this sequence is a human donor who was either an allogeneic HSCT recipient or a stem cell or donor lymphocyte infusion donor (not recorded which). It is not recorded whose cells these are; they may come from a transplant donor. Material for sequencing was blood, either unsorted or a sorted T cell fraction (not recorded which).

Here the CDR3 reads CASNGGAYNEQFF. The CDR3 bases are TGTGCCAGCAATGGGGGAGCCTACAATGAGCAGTTCTTC. The genes are TRBV6-1 and TRBJ2-1, with D perhaps given as TRBD1 or TRBD2 (5 bases each). The CDR3 consists of 13 residues. Trimming pared 7 bases from V and 2 bases from J, leaving 9 bases between. CDR1 is MNHNS and CDR2 is SASEGT in the germline V gene.